Below are 18 T cell receptor beta chains sequenced from a single sample in a study of response to subunit inactivated influenza vaccine listed by TCRdb under 2018. Library method: RT-PCR. Sequencing took place on an Illumina HiSeq 2500. TCRdb applied fastp at Q25 and MiXCR to the public reads, then kept only in-frame beta chains. For every CDR3 protein sequence, its rows merge into one entry that carries the most common genes and DNA. Present in this sample are 500,000 or so distinct CDR3 sequences, roughly 9.8% of which were seen just once. Together, the top ten hold 10% to 15% of the sample. Sample time point, as interpreted from the label and publication: around 47 days after influenza vaccine administration. The input for sequencing was PBMCs from blood, taken roughly 45 days after vaccination. These receptors originate from a man aged 50 or older who received an inactivated influenza vaccine. Donor details come from another sample of the same person, matched by shared clones.

There are a few counts of this clonotype. The chain has TRBV4-2 and TRBJ1-6; unclear D gene. V dropped 5 bases and J dropped 13 bases, with 9 bases sitting between them. CDR3 size: 11 residues. Germline CDR1 reads LGHNA; CDR2 reads YNFKEQ. CDR3 sequence (DNA): TGTGCCAGCAGCGCTTTTGGGCCCCTCCACTTT. Amino acids: CASSAFGPLHF.

The chain uses TRBV11-1 and TRBJ2-5; 10 bases are shared with TRBD2. The CDR3 is 18 amino acids. Germline V CDR1 and CDR2: SGHAT, FQDESV (reference sequence). V shed 4 bases, J shed 0 bases, and the junction held 11 bases outside the gene matches. This chain's CDR3 is CASSSNPFGLADQETQYF. The CDR3 coding sequence is TGTGCCAGCAGCTCCAACCCTTTTGGACTAGCGGACCAAGAGACCCAGTACTTC.

V and J are TRBV11-2 and TRBJ2-4; D gene uncertain. Trimming pared 1 base from V and 0 bases from J, leaving 10 bases between. CDR3 length: 16 amino acids. CDR1 is SGHAT and CDR2 is FQNNGV in the germline V gene. The CDR3: CASSLGSAVAKNIQYF. The CDR3 nucleotides are TGTGCCAGCAGCTTAGGGTCGGCAGTAGCCAAAAACATTCAGTACTTC.

The chain's CDR3 is CASSQDRKASGEQFF. The CDR3 nucleotides read TGCGCCAGCAGCCAAGATCGGAAGGCTAGCGGTGAGCAGTTCTTC. V and J are TRBV4-1 and TRBJ2-1, with 7 bases identical to TRBD2. V was pared by 0 bases and J by 9 bases, with 8 bases of the junction left unmatched. Looked up from germline, CDR1 is MGHRA and CDR2 is YSYEKL. CDR3 length: 15 residues.

This clonotype was observed many times. V and J are TRBV5-1 and TRBJ1-2; D not certain. The CDR3 sequence is 14 residues long. Germline-derived CDR1 and CDR2 are SGHRS and YFSETQ. The V end was cut by 2 bases, the J end by 0 bases, with 8 bases between. The CDR3 nucleotides are TGCGCCAGCAGCTTTACAGACGCTAACTATGGCTACACCTTC. Its protein product is CASSFTDANYGYTF.

A remark on this clonotype: This sequence may be a read error, since a much larger clone differs from it by one base. CDR3: CASSLSGLVQDTQYF. The CDR3 coding sequence is TGTGCCAGCAGCTTATCGGGACTAGTTCAAGATACCCAGTACTTC. The V call is TRBV9, the J call TRBJ2-5, with 8 positions matching TRBD2. This CDR3 spans 15 amino acids. The germline V gene has CDR1 SGDLS and CDR2 YYNGEE.

This clonotype was counted between two and nine times. This rearrangement joins TRBV20-1 to TRBJ1-1; maybe TRBD1 (5 bases). This CDR3 has 13 amino acids. CDR1 DFQATT and CDR2 SNEGSKA come from the germline V gene (reference sequence). The germline V and J ends were trimmed by 3 bases and 1 base, with 9 bases remaining between them. The CDR3 DNA sequence: TGCAGTGCTAGTAGGGGTCAGAACACTGAAGCTTTCTTT. Residues: CSASRGQNTEAFF.

This rearrangement joins TRBV5-1 to TRBJ2-5; TRBD1 matches at 7 bases. This CDR3 region has 14 residues. The trim removed 5 bases at V and 1 base at J, leaving 5 bases unmatched. Germline assignment: CDR1 SGHRS and CDR2 YFSETQ. CDR3 DNA sequence: TGCGCCAGCAGGCCGGGACAGCCCCAAGAGACCCAGTACTTC. This sequence encodes CASRPGQPQETQYF. The full variable domain, rest sourced from reference TRBV5-1 and TRBJ2-5, is KAGVTQTPRYLIKTRGQQVTLSCSPISGHRSVSWYQQTPGQGLQFLFEYFSETQRNKGNFPGRFSGRQFSNSRSEMNVSTLELGDSALYLCASRPGQPQETQYFGPGTRLLVL.

This clonotype appeared many times. The gene calls are TRBV7-2 and TRBJ2-2, with D hard to call. Trimming took 6 bases from V and 1 from J, leaving 6 bases between them. From germline, CDR1 is SGHTA and CDR2 FQGNSA. The CDR3 length is 13 residues. The DNA for the CDR3 is TGTGCCAGCAGTCGCGGGAACACCGGGGAGCTGTTTTTT. Translated, it gives CASSRGNTGELFF.

This clonotype was recorded many times. The gene calls are TRBV29-1 and TRBJ2-1, with a tentative D call TRBD1 (6 bases). Per the germline V gene, CDR1 is SQVTM and CDR2 is ANQGSEA. V dropped 7 bases and J dropped 10 bases, with 11 bases sitting between them. CDR3 size: 10 residues. The CDR3 here is CSAHRVEQFF. The CDR3 DNA reads TGCAGCGCCCACAGGGTGGAGCAGTTCTTC.

This clonotype turned up a few times. J is TRBJ2-1 and V is TRBV28; no reliable D call. V was clipped by 2 bases and J by 8 bases, with 7 bases between them. This CDR3 contains 12 residues. In germline, CDR1 is MDHEN, CDR2 SYDVKM. In nucleotides, the CDR3 is TGTGCCAGCAGTTTAAGTGGGTATGAGCAGTTCTTC. Protein sequence: CASSLSGYEQFF.

The chain is built from TRBV6-1 and TRBJ2-7, with D possibly called TRBD1 or TRBD2 (6 bases each). Looked up from germline, CDR1 is MNHNS and CDR2 is SASEGT. The CDR3 sequence is 14 residues long. Trimming removed 8 bases from V and 5 bases from J, with 19 bases in between. The DNA for the CDR3 is TGTGCCAGCTCGGGGGCGGACCGTGCCAACGAGCAGTACTTC. Protein: CASSGADRANEQYF.

This clonotype has just a few counts. The CDR3 bases are TGTGCCACCAGCAGTACGGGGAGGGGTCAGCCCCAGCATTTT. Protein: CATSSTGRGQPQHF. This rearrangement joins TRBV15 to TRBJ1-5; TRBD1 is a possible D gene (5 bases). Trimming removed 3 bases at V and 6 bases at J, with 12 bases between. The germline gives CDR1 LNHNV, CDR2 YYDKDF (reference sequence). The length of the CDR3 is 14 residues.

This clonotype was counted between two and nine times. This sequence joins TRBV7-2 and TRBJ2-3, with D perhaps matching TRBD2 (5 bases). The V gene's germline CDR1 is SGHTA and CDR2 FQGNSA. The CDR3 is 17 residues long. Trimming left V 1 base short and J 0 bases short, with 14 bases between. In DNA, the CDR3 is TGTGCCAGCAGCTTAGTAGCGTCTGGGGTCAGCACAGATACGCAGTATTTT. Its translation is CASSLVASGVSTDTQYF.

The chain recombines TRBV6-1 with TRBJ2-7; 10 bases map to TRBD1. Losses at the gene ends were 7 bases for V and 5 bases for J; bases not matched to a gene: 14. This CDR3 contains 16 residues. The germline V gene has CDR1 MNHNS and CDR2 SASEGT. The CDR3, as DNA: TGTGCCAGCAACCCTAGGGACAGGGGCTTTCTCCACGAGCAGTACTTC. It yields the protein CASNPRDRGFLHEQYF.

This clonotype has a handful of counts. The chain joins TRBV29-1 to TRBJ2-6; 12 positions match TRBD1. The V segment lost 6 bases and the J segment 1 base; nucleotides outside the gene matches: 4. The CDR3 contains 16 residues. In germline, CDR1 is SQVTM, CDR2 ANQGSEA. The CDR3, as DNA: TGCAGCGTCGGGACAGGGGGCCGGTCTGGGGCCAACGTCCTGACTTTC. This codes for CSVGTGGRSGANVLTF. The full variable domain, its missing parts supplied by reference TRBV29-1 and TRBJ2-6, is SAVISQKPSRDICQRGTSLTIQCQVDSQVTMMFWYRQQPGQSLTLIATANQGSEATYESGFVIDKFPISRPNLTFSTLTVSNMSPEDSSIYLCSVGTGGRSGANVLTFGAGSRLTVL.

This clonotype has a count of ten or more. The chain has TRBV7-9 and TRBJ2-2; D unclear. Germline V CDR1 and CDR2: SEHNR, FQNEAQ (reference sequence). The V and J ends lost 2 bases and 5 bases respectively, with 18 bases between them. The length of the CDR3 is 17 residues. CDR3: CASSLIGILTTTGELFF. The CDR3 region has the DNA TGTGCCAGCAGCTTAATTGGAATCTTAACTACAACCGGGGAGCTGTTTTTT.

The V gene is TRBV7-9, the J gene TRBJ2-7; 10 nucleotides line up with TRBD1. The CDR3 sequence is 15 residues long. The germline CDR1 and CDR2 sequences are SEHNR and FQNEAQ (reference sequence). V was clipped by 4 bases and J by 3 bases; unmatched bases: 6. The CDR3 region has the DNA TGTGCCAGCAGCTCCGACAGGGGGCGAGTCTACGAGCAGTACTTC. Amino acid sequence: CASSSDRGRVYEQYF.